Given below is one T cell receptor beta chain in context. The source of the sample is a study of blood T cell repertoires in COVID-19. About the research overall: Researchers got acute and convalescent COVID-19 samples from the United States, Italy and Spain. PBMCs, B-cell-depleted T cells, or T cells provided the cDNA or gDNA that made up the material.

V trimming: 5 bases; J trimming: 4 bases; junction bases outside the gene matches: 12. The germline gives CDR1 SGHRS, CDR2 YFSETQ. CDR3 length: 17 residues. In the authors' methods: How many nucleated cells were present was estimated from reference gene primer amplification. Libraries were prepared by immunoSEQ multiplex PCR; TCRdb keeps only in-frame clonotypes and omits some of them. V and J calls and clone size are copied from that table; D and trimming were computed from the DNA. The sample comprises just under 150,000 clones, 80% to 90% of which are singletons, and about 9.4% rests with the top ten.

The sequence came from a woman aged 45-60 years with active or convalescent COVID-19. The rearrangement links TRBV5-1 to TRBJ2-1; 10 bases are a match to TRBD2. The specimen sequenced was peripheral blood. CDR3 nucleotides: TGCGCCAGCAGTCCTCACCTAGCGGGAGCGGGTTACAATGAGCAGTTCTTC. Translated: CASSPHLAGAGYNEQFF.